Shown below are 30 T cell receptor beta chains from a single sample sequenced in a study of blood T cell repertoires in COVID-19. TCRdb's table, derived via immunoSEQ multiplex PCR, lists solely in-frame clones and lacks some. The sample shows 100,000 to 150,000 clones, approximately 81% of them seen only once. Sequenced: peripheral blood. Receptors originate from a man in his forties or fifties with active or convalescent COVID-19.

In nucleotides, the CDR3 is TGCGCCAGCAGTCACGAGGCCATTAATGAAAAACTGTTTTTT. The encoded protein is CASSHEAINEKLFF. This chain connects TRBV23-1 to TRBJ1-4; D gene ambiguous. TRBV23-1 is treated as an ORF (open reading frame) with a function not yet certain. The V gene lost 3 bases and the J gene lost 4 bases, with 9 bases spanning the gap. The CDR3 has 14 residues.

DNA for the CDR3: TGTGCCAGCAGTTCCCTCTGGACTAGCGGGAAGCACAATGAGCAGTTCTTC. It codes for CASSSLWTSGKHNEQFF. This chain links TRBV27 with TRBJ2-1; TRBD2 matches at 12 bases. The V gene's germline CDR1 is MNHEY and CDR2 SMNVEV (reference sequence). The CDR3 runs 17 residues. V gave up 4 bases and J gave up 5 bases; unmatched junction bases: 9.

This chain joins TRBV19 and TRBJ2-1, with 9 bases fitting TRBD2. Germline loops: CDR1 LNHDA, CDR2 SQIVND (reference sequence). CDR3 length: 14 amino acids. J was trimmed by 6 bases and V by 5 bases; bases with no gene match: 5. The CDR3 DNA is TGTGCCAGTAGTCTCCAGCGGGAGGCCAATGAGCAGTTCTTC. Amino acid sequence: CASSLQREANEQFF. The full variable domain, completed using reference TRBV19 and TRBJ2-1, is DGGITQSPKYLFRKEGQNVTLSCEQNLNHDAMYWYRQDPGQGLRLIYYSQIVNDFQKGDIAEGYSVSREKKESFPLTVTSAQKNPTAFYLCASSLQREANEQFFGPGTRLTVL.

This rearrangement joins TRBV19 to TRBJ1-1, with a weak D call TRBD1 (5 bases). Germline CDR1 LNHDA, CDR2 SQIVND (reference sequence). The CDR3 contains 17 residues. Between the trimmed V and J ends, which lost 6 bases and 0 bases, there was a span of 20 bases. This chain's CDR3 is CASRSQENDPMNTEAFF. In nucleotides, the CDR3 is TGTGCCAGTAGATCACAGGAAAACGACCCCATGAACACTGAAGCTTTCTTT.

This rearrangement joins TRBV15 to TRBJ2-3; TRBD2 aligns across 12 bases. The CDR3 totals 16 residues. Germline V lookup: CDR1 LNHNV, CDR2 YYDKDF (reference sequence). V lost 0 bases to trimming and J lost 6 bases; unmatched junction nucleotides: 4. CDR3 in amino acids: CATSRDLAGGPDTQYF. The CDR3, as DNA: TGTGCCACCAGCAGAGATCTAGCGGGAGGGCCTGATACGCAGTATTTT.

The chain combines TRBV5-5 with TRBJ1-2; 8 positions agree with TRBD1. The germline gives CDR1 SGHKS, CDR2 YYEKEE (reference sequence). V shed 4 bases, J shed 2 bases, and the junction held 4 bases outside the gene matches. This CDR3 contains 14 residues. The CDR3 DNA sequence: TGTGCCAGCAGCACCGGGGACAGGAACTATGGCTACACCTTC. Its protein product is CASSTGDRNYGYTF. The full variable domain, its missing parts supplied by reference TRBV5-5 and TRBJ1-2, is DAGVTQSPTHLIKTRGQQVTLRCSPISGHKSVSWYQQVLGQGPQFIFQYYEKEERGRGNFPDRFSARQFPNYSSELNVNALLLGDSALYLCASSTGDRNYGYTFGSGTRLTVV.

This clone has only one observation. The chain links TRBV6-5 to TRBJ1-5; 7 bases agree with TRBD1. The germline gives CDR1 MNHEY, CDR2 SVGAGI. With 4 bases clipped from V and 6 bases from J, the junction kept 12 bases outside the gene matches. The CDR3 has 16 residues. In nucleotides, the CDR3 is TGTGCCAGCAGTTCTAGGGGGCTGGGGCCCGGTCAGCCCCAGCATTTT. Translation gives CASSSRGLGPGQPQHF.

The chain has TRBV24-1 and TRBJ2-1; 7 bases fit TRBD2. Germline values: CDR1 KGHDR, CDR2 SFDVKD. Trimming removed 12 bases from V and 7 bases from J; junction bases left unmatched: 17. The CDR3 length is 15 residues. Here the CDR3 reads CASSDTAGVRNEQFF. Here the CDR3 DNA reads TGTGCCTCCTCCGACACGGCGGGAGTTAGAAATGAGCAGTTCTTC.

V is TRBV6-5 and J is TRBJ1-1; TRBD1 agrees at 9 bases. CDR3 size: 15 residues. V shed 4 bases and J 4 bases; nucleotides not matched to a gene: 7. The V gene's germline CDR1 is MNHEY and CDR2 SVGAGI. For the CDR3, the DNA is TGTGCCAGCAGTTTCCAGACAGGGGGTGGCACTGAAGCTTTCTTT. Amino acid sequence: CASSFQTGGGTEAFF.

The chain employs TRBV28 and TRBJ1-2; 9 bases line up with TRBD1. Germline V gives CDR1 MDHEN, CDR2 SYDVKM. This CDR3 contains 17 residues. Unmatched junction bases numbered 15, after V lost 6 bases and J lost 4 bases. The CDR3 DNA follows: TGTGCCAGCAGCTCGATTGGACAGGGGTATGAGGGCTATGGCTACACCTTC. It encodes CASSSIGQGYEGYGYTF.

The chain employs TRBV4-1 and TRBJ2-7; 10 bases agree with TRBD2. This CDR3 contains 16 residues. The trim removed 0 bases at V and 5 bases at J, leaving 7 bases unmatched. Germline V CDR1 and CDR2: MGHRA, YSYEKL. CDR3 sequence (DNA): TGCGCCAGCAGCCAAGATGGGCTAGCGGGGGTTGACGAGCAGTACTTC. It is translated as CASSQDGLAGVDEQYF.

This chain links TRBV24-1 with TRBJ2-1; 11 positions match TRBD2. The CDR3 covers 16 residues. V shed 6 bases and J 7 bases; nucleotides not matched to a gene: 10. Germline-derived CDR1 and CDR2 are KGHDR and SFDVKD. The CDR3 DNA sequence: TGTGCCACCAGTAATCCACTAGCGGGAGATAGGAATGAGCAGTTCTTC. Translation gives CATSNPLAGDRNEQFF.

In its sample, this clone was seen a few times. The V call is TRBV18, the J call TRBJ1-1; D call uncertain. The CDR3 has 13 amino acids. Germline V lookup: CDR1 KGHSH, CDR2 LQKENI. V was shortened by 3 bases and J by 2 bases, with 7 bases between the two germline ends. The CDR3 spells CASSPTANTEAFF. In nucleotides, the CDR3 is TGTGCCAGCTCACCTACAGCCAACACTGAAGCTTTCTTT.

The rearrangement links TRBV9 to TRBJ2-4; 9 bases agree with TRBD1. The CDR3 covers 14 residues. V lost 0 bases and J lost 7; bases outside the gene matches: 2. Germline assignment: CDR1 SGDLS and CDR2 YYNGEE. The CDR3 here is CASSVEGQGNIQYF. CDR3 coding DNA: TGTGCCAGCAGCGTAGAGGGACAGGGTAACATTCAGTACTTC.

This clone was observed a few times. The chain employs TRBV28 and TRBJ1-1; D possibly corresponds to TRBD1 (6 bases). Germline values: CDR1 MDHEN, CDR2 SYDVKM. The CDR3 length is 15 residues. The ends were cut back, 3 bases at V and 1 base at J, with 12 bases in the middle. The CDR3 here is CASSLGGGRNTEAFF. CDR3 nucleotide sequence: TGTGCCAGCAGTTTGGGGGGGGGCCGGAACACTGAAGCTTTCTTT.

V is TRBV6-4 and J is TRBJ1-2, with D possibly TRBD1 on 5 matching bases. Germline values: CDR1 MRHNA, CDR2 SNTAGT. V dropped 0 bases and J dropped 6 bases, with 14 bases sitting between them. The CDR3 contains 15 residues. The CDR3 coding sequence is TGTGCCAGCAGTGACTCTTGGCCAGGGAATGATGGCTACACCTTC. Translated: CASSDSWPGNDGYTF.

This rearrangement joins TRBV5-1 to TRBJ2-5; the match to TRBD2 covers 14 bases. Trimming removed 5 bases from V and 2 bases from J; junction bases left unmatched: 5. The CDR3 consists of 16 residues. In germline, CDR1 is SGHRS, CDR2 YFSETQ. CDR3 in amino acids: CASRLGLAGGQETQYF. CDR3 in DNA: TGCGCCAGCAGACTCGGACTAGCGGGGGGTCAAGAGACCCAGTACTTC.

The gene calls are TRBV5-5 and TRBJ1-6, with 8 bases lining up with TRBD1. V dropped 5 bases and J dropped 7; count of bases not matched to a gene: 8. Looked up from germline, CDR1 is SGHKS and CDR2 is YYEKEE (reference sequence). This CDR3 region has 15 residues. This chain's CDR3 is CASSYDRGQNSPLHF. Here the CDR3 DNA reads TGTGCCAGCAGTTACGACAGGGGCCAAAATTCACCCCTCCACTTT.

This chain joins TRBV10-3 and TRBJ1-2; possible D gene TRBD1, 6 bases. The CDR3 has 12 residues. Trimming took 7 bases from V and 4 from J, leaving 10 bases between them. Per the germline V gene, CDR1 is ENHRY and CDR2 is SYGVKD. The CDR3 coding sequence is TGTGCCATCACCCGGGACACCTATGGCTACACCTTC. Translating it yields CAITRDTYGYTF.

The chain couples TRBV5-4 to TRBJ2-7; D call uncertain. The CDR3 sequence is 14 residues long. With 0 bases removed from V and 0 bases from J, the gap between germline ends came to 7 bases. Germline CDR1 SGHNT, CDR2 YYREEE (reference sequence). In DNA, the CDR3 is TGTGCCAGCAGCTTGGAAAGCTACTCCTACGAGCAGTACTTC. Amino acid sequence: CASSLESYSYEQYF.

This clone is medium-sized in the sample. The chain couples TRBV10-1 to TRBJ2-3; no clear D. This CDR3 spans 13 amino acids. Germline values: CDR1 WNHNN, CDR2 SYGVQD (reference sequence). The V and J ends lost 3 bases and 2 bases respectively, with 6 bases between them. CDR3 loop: CASSDSYTDTQYF. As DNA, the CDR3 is TGCGCCAGCAGTGATTCCTACACAGATACGCAGTATTTT.

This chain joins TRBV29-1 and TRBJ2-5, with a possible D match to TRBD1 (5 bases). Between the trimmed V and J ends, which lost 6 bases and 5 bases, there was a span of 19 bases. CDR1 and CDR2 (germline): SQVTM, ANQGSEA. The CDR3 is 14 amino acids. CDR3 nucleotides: TGCAGCGTCGACCGGGCAGCCAAGGGGGAGACCCAGTACTTC. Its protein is CSVDRAAKGETQYF.

CDR3 sequence: CASSVELGSPLHF. The CDR3, as DNA: TGCGCCAGCAGCGTGGAGCTTGGTTCACCCCTCCACTTT. The gene calls are TRBV5-1 and TRBJ1-6, with D unclear. V lost 4 bases to trimming and J lost 9 bases, with 11 bases between them. Germline V gene lookup returns CDR1 SGHRS and CDR2 YFSETQ. The CDR3 has 13 amino acids.

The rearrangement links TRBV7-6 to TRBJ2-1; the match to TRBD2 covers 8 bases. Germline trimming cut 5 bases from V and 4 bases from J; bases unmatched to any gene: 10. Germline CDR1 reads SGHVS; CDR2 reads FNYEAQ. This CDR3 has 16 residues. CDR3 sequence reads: CASSPGAGGGYNEQFF. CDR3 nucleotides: TGTGCCAGCAGCCCAGGGGCCGGGGGGGGATACAATGAGCAGTTCTTC.

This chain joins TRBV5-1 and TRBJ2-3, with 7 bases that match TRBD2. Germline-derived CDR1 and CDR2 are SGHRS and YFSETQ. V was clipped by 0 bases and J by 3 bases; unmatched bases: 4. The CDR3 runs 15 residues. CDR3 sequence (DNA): TGCGCCAGCAGCTTGGCCACTAGCGTAACAGATACGCAGTATTTT. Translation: CASSLATSVTDTQYF.

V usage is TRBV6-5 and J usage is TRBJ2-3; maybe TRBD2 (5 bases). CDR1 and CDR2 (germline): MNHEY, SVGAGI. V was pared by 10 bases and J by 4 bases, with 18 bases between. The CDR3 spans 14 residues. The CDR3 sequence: CAIKSGVGPDTQYF. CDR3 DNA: TGTGCCATCAAATCCGGGGTAGGGCCAGATACGCAGTATTTT.

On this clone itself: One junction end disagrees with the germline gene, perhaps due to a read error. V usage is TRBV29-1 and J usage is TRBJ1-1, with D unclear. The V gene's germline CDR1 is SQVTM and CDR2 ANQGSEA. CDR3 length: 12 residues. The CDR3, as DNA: TGCAGCGTGGAAGCGGGGAGGACTGAAGCTTTCTTT. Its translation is CSVEAGRTEAFF.

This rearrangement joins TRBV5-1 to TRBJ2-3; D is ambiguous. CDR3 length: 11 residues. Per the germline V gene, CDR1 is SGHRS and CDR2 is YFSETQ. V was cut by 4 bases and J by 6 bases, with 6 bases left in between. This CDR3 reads CASSEQDTQYF. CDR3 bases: TGCGCCAGCAGCGAACAGGATACGCAGTATTTT.

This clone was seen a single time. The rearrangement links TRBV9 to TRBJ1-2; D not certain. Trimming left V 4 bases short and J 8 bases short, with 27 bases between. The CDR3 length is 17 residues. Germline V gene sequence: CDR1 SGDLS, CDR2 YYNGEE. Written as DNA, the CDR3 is TGTGCCAGCAGCCGAAAACTCTCGGGGAATGAGGGATGGGGCTACACCTTC. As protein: CASSRKLSGNEGWGYTF.

The CDR3, as DNA: TGCGCCAGCAGCTTTGGTGTCAGCGGCCCCGACTCCTACAATGAGCAGTTCTTC. This sequence encodes CASSFGVSGPDSYNEQFF. This chain joins TRBV5-1 and TRBJ2-1, with D tentatively TRBD2 (5 bases). The ends were cut back, 2 bases at V and 0 bases at J, with 18 bases in the middle. Germline CDR1 and CDR2: SGHRS and YFSETQ. The CDR3 is 18 amino acids.